These T cell receptor beta chains were read from a single sample in a study of technical replicates of blood from a few donors. Clones were read by immunoSEQ multiplex PCR, and TCRdb kept only the in-frame ones, dropping some. The sample consists of around 80,000 clones, approximately 89% of them appearing once. Sequenced material: T cells isolated from PBMCs. Receptors were obtained from a human donor in good health. Each CDR3 is given with its conserved first and last residue. D genes are given only for firm matches. Some rows have no size entry. The others give once, few or many, or a class for an expanded clone.

abundance: NA; v_gene: TRBV4-3; j_gene: TRBJ1-1; d_gene: NA; CDR3aa: CASSQDRGSTEAFF; CDR3nt: TGCGCCAGCAGCCAAGATAGGGGGAGCACTGAAGCTTTCTTT
abundance: NA; v_gene: TRBV7-9; j_gene: TRBJ2-7; d_gene: NA; CDR3aa: CASSLWAGKLYEQYF; CDR3nt: TGTGCCAGCAGCTTATGGGCAGGGAAACTTTACGAGCAGTACTTC
abundance: NA; v_gene: TRBV18; j_gene: TRBJ1-1; d_gene: NA; CDR3aa: CASSPPRQILVTEAFF; CDR3nt: TGTGCCAGCTCACCACCGCGACAGATTCTAGTCACTGAAGCTTTCTTT
abundance: NA; v_gene: TRBV7-9; j_gene: TRBJ2-5; d_gene: NA; CDR3aa: CASSFTGEETQYF; CDR3nt: TGTGCCAGCAGCTTTACGGGGGAAGAGACCCAGTACTTC
abundance: NA; v_gene: TRBV7-9; j_gene: TRBJ1-2; d_gene: TRBD1; CDR3aa: CASSRGQSHGYTF; CDR3nt: TGTGCCAGCAGCCGGGGACAGTCACATGGCTACACCTTC
abundance: NA; v_gene: TRBV19; j_gene: TRBJ1-2; d_gene: NA; CDR3aa: CASSVQITNYGYTF; CDR3nt: TGTGCCAGTAGCGTGCAGATTACTAACTATGGCTACACCTTC
abundance: once; v_gene: TRBV9; j_gene: TRBJ2-1; d_gene: NA; CDR3aa: CASSVGATPYNEQFF; CDR3nt: TGTGCCAGCAGCGTAGGGGCCACACCGTACAATGAGCAGTTCTTC
abundance: once; v_gene: TRBV7-9; j_gene: TRBJ2-7; d_gene: TRBD1; CDR3aa: CASSLGDSYEQYF; CDR3nt: TGTGCCAGCAGCTTAGGGGACAGCTACGAGCAGTACTTC
abundance: NA; v_gene: TRBV5-1; j_gene: TRBJ2-1; d_gene: TRBD1; CDR3aa: CASSWGYRQGNEQFF; CDR3nt: TGCGCCAGCAGCTGGGGTTACCGACAGGGGAATGAGCAGTTCTTC
abundance: NA; v_gene: TRBV28; j_gene: TRBJ1-2; d_gene: NA; CDR3aa: CASSPAGRGYGYTF; CDR3nt: TGTGCCAGCAGCCCCGCGGGTCGGGGGTATGGCTACACCTTC